The clone carrying this T cell receptor (beta chain) showed up many times. Its antigen is not known. This record belongs to a study of read filtering for tumor transcriptome and immune sequencing. Study at large: Whole-transcriptome libraries were prepared after DNase treatment. IR-seq gave about 3.5 to 10.27 million TCR reads per sample; RNA-seq gave about 75 to 1,300. Whole-study results and caveats: In IR-seq, single-read clonotypes were around 85% of clonotypes but approximately 3.5% of reads.

Sampling of bone marrow took place during active disease in every patient. The library was built from about 370 ng RNA with molecular barcoded adaptors for alpha/delta and beta/gamma chains. TCRdb reprocessed the reads via MiXCR and lists one record per CDR3 protein. The table has about 19,000 distinct CDR3 sequences, approximately 20% seen once. The sequencing sample was made of a population of CD138-negative cells sorted from bone marrow. The TCR originated in a donor over 35 with multiple myeloma.

CDR3 region: CASSGGGTGRFDEQYF. The CDR3, as DNA: TGCGCCAGCAGCGGGGGGGGGACAGGCCGATTTGACGAGCAGTACTTC. This chain joins TRBV10-2 and TRBJ2-7, with D perhaps assigned TRBD1 or TRBD2 (8 bases each). The length of the CDR3 is 16 residues. The V gene lost 6 bases and the J gene lost 5 bases, with 23 bases spanning the gap. CDR1 WSHSY and CDR2 SAAADI come from the germline V gene.